This T cell receptor beta chain is drawn from a study of blood T cell repertoires in COVID-19. Germline-derived CDR1 and CDR2 are SEHNR and FQNEAQ (reference sequence). The CDR3 has 11 residues. V dropped 1 base and J dropped 6 bases, with 3 bases sitting between them. In its sample, this clone was seen a few times. Assay used: immunoSEQ multiplex PCR; TCRdb lists only in-frame clones, some missing. This table has 260,000 or so clones, approximately 91% appearing once. Sequenced sample: peripheral blood. The sequence was obtained from a human donor in a cohort sampled during active COVID-19. The V and J genes are TRBV7-9 and TRBJ1-2, with D hard to call. The CDR3, as DNA: TGTGCCAGCAGCTTAGGAGATGGCTACACCTTC. It translates to CASSLGDGYTF.